The clone carrying this T cell receptor beta chain was recorded only once. Its target is not known. This sample is part of a study of CD8+ T cells in alopecia areata. Points from the study as a whole: One nonresponder leaves baseline CD8+ expansion's link to response uncertain. Many expanded lesional clones remained in scalp and blood on tofacitinib.

RNA extraction was followed by reverse transcription into cDNA, which acted as the sequencing template. Sequencing was performed with immunoSEQ multiplex PCR; in TCRdb, only in-frame clones are kept and a portion is missing. Of 93,000 or so clones listed, 85% to 90% are singletons. Treatment in this sample: oral pan-JAK inhibitor, 5-10 mg twice daily. Researchers gathered lesional scalp punch biopsies and peripheral blood from patients with alopecia areata. From germline, CDR1 is SQVTM and CDR2 ANQGSEA. The J segment lost 4 bases and the V segment lost 4 bases, leaving 10 bases of the junction unmatched. This CDR3 has 16 amino acids.

The clonotype comes from a human donor with alopecia areata. The source was CD8+ T cells sorted from blood, collected at week 34, from a patient treated with tofacitinib. The chain couples TRBV29-1 to TRBJ2-1, with 10 bases identical to TRBD1. The CDR3, as DNA: TGCAGCGTTGCGCCGGACAGGGGGACGGTGTACAATGAGCAGTTCTTC. Encoded protein: CSVAPDRGTVYNEQFF.